The rows below give T cell receptor beta chains drawn from one sample of a study of T cells after yellow fever vaccination. Each CDR3 protein gets one entry after TCRdb re-called the 5' RACE reads with MiXCR. The sample contains 200,000 to 300,000 distinct CDR3 sequences, approximately 13% of which appear only once. Source: CD4+ T cells sorted from PBMCs, taken 45 days after the yellow fever booster vaccination. The receptor source for this set is a young man who received the YFV17D yellow fever vaccine. Each CDR3 is given without its conserved first and last residue.

CDR3 protein | V gene
ASSQVGGAEDTQY | TRBV4-3
ASSPTPDYGEY | TRBV18
ASSFEASNQPQH | TRBV27
ASSEDRFVYEQY | TRBV11-2
ASSVPQGGNIQY | TRBV6-2/TRBV6-3
ASSFVPGVRSNVLT | TRBV5-6
ASSTGQGANYEQY | TRBV5-1
ASSLGGQGRYGYT | TRBV7-2
SAKAGPGELF | TRBV20-1
ASSPQAGENEQY | TRBV18
ASSPSPTPWSREQF | TRBV6-2/TRBV6-3
ASSQSQPGNEQF | TRBV4-3
ASSPKTGSYEQY | TRBV7-9
AWRIWGEYEQF | TRBV30
ASSFTLGDEQY | TRBV7-8
ASSELRGQSGELF | TRBV25-1
RLSGQGETQY | TRBV20-1
ASSVLDTQY | TRBV25-1
ASSSLEKKNIQY | TRBV7-2
ASSLVGGAVAYEQY | TRBV7-2
ASSYGGQGADH | TRBV12-3/TRBV12-4
ASSLFRQSTDTQY | TRBV5-1
SAPTPGQDTQY | TRBV20-1
ASSRATGAGNTDTQY | TRBV19